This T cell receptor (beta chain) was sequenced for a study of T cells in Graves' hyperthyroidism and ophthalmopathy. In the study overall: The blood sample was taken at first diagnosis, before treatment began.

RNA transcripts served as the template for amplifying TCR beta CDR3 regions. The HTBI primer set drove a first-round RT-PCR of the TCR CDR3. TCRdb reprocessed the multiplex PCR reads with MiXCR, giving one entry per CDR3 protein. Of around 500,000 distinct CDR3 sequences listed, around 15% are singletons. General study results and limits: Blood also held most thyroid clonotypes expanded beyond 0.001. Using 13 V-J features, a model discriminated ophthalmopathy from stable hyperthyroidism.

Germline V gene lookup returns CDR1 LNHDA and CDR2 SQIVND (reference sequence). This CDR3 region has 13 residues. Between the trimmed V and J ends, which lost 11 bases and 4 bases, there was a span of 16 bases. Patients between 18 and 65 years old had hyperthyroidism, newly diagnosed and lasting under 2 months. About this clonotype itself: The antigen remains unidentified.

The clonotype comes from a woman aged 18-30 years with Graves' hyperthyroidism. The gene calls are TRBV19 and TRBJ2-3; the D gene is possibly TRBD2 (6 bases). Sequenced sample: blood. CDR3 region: CAARENGADTQYF. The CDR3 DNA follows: TGTGCCGCACGGGAGAATGGCGCAGATACGCAGTATTTT.